The T cell receptor (beta chain) under discussion was sequenced for a study of regulatory T cells in long-lasting Graves disease. Whole-study results and caveats: Persistent Graves' patients possessed reduced TCR diversity relative to recently diagnosed ones.

The time point here: newly diagnosed GD, antithyroid drugs for less than 3 months. There was RNA extracted from PBMCs, and the TCR library was made from it. Graves' disease was diagnosed by American Thyroid Association guidelines. Deletions cut 2 bases from V and 8 bases from J, with 13 bases between. Germline lookup yields CDR1 SGDLS and CDR2 YYNGEE. The CDR3 extends over 14 amino acids. HTBI primers from iRepertoire and Arm-PCR of CDR3 regions yielded the TCR beta libraries. One entry per CDR3 protein results from TCRdb running MiXCR on the multiplex PCR reads. This repertoire shows roughly 260,000 distinct CDR3 sequences, more than 15% found once; its top ten account for about 15%. This clonotype has a count of ten or more. Its specificity is unknown. This same sample was also part of a study on T cells in Graves' hyperthyroidism and ophthalmopathy. That study reports: The hyperthyroidism patients had all been newly diagnosed, and their disease duration was under 2 months. Their ages ranged from 18 to 65 years.

This clonotype originated in a woman in her thirties with Graves disease. The specimen was peripheral blood mononuclear cells (PBMCs), collected at new diagnosis, from a patient treated with antithyroid drugs. The chain recombines TRBV9 with TRBJ1-4; no clear D gene. Written as DNA, the CDR3 is TGTGCCAGCAGCGTCGGACGAGAGAGGGAAAAACTGTTTTTT. Its protein product is CASSVGREREKLFF.